This passage covers 12 T cell receptor beta chains from one sample sequenced in a study of blood T cells in healthy people across ages (dated by TCRdb to between 2014 and 2017). Receptor libraries were prepared by 5' RACE. TCRdb names Illumina HiSeq 2500 as the instrument used. A second PCR of about 7 to 12 cycles was run with a J-beta primer mix and a sample-barcoded 5' primer. TCRdb reprocessing: public reads trimmed at Q25 with fastp, clones called with MiXCR, in-frame beta chains kept. Merged by CDR3 protein, the rows form single entries marked with the most common genes and DNA. The sample table lists about 1.5 million distinct CDR3 sequences, less than 45% of them with a count of one. Clones ranked in the top ten supply just over 4% of the sample. Material for sequencing was blood. The source of these receptors is a woman between 18 and 29 years old in good health.

V is TRBV7-9 and J is TRBJ1-2; possible D gene TRBD1, 6 bases. The CDR3 runs to 16 residues. V dropped 0 bases and J dropped 2 bases, with 13 bases sitting between them. CDR1 is SEHNR and CDR2 is FQNEAQ in the germline V gene (reference sequence). CDR3 bases: TGTGCCAGCAGCTTAGCGCCCCAGGGGTTGAACTATGGCTACACCTTC. It translates to CASSLAPQGLNYGYTF.

V is TRBV7-8 and J is TRBJ1-3, with D possibly matching TRBD1 (5 bases). The germline CDR1 and CDR2 sequences are SGHVS and FQNEAQ. Between the trimmed V and J ends, which lost 3 bases and 0 bases, there was a span of 21 bases. CDR3 size: 19 residues. The CDR3 nucleotides read TGTGCCAGCAGCTTCTACGGACATCAGGGCCTGCTCTCTGGAAACACCATATATTTT. Its translation: CASSFYGHQGLLSGNTIYF.

This clonotype was seen more than once but under ten times. The chain recombines TRBV7-2 with TRBJ2-7; 11 nucleotides line up with TRBD2. The CDR3 loop spans 15 amino acids. Trimming at V came to 4 bases and at J to 2 bases, leaving 4 bases not matched to a gene. Germline V gene sequence: CDR1 SGHTA, CDR2 FQGNSA. CDR3 nucleotide sequence: TGTGCCAGCAGCTCCCGGACTAGCGGGCCCTACGAGCAGTACTTC. Residues: CASSSRTSGPYEQYF.

This clonotype came up a few times. V is TRBV11-2 and J is TRBJ2-3; D is uncertain. Trimming pared 5 bases from V and 4 bases from J, leaving 13 bases between. CDR3 length: 14 amino acids. Germline V gene data show CDR1 as SGHAT and CDR2 as FQNNGV. CDR3 sequence reads: CASSRTFSPDTQYF. CDR3 in DNA: TGTGCCAGCAGCCGAACCTTTAGCCCAGATACGCAGTATTTT.

This clonotype appeared a few times. V and J are TRBV6-6 and TRBJ2-6; 7 positions match TRBD1. Germline-derived CDR1 and CDR2 are MNHNY and SVGAGI (reference sequence). The J segment lost 0 bases and the V segment lost 4 bases, leaving 3 bases of the junction unmatched. This CDR3 contains 16 residues. DNA for the CDR3: TGTGCCAGCAGTTGGGACAGTACCTCTGGGGCCAACGTCCTGACTTTC. Translated, it gives CASSWDSTSGANVLTF.

The genes are TRBV29-1 and TRBJ1-5; 7 bases match TRBD1. The CDR3 has 13 residues. Per germline, CDR1 SQVTM and CDR2 ANQGSEA. V was clipped by 5 bases and J by 7 bases; unmatched bases: 8. The CDR3 loop reads CSVTGAGGQPQHF. As DNA, the CDR3 is TGCAGCGTTACAGGGGCGGGAGGACAGCCCCAGCATTTT.

V usage is TRBV27 and J usage is TRBJ2-2; D is uncertain. V lost 5 bases and J 3 bases, leaving 10 bases between the germline ends. Germline CDR1 MNHEY, CDR2 SMNVEV (reference sequence). This CDR3 has 14 amino acids. The CDR3 nucleotides are TGTGCCAGCAGTGGCCGGGTCTACACCGGGGAGCTGTTTTTT. Residues: CASSGRVYTGELFF.

The V call is TRBV30, the J call TRBJ1-4; D unclear. Germline values: CDR1 GTSNPN, CDR2 SVGIG (reference sequence). The V gene lost 3 bases and the J gene lost 3 bases, with 14 bases spanning the gap. This CDR3 has 15 residues. As DNA, the CDR3 is TGTGCCTGGAGCGGCCAGAGGACCGCTAATGAAAAACTGTTTTTT. Protein: CAWSGQRTANEKLFF.

V usage is TRBV7-9 and J usage is TRBJ2-3, with TRBD2 matching 8 bases. With 5 bases clipped from V and 5 bases from J, the junction kept 12 bases outside the gene matches. This CDR3 is 16 amino acids long. The V gene's germline CDR1 is SEHNR and CDR2 FQNEAQ (reference sequence). CDR3 sequence: CASSPPGTSARDTQYF. CDR3 DNA: TGTGCCAGCAGCCCGCCCGGGACTAGTGCTAGAGATACGCAGTATTTT.

The J gene is TRBJ2-7, the V gene TRBV20-1; a weak D match, TRBD2 (6 bases). The CDR3 is 13 residues long. V lost 6 bases and J lost 3, with 15 bases in between. The germline CDR1 and CDR2 sequences are DFQATT and SNEGSKA (reference sequence). The CDR3 DNA follows: TGCAGTGCATTAGCTAGCGAGAACTACGAGCAGTACTTC. Translation gives CSALASENYEQYF.

J is TRBJ1-2 and V is TRBV4-1, with no clear D. V lost 1 base and J lost 4, with 16 bases in between. Per the germline V gene, CDR1 is MGHRA and CDR2 is YSYEKL. The CDR3 is 16 residues long. CDR3 in DNA: TGCGCCAGCAGCCAAGGAACCGACATTTTGGGCTATGGCTACACCTTC. This gives the protein CASSQGTDILGYGYTF.

In this sample, this clonotype turned up a few times. V gene TRBV28 combines with J gene TRBJ2-7; D is possibly TRBD1 or TRBD2 (5 bases each). The CDR3 is made up of 15 amino acids. V gave up 10 bases and J gave up 1 base, with 20 bases separating them. The V gene's germline CDR1 is MDHEN and CDR2 SYDVKM. The CDR3 sequence is CATALKGTVSYEQYF. The DNA of the CDR3 is TGTGCCACCGCCCTTAAGGGGACGGTATCCTACGAGCAGTACTTC. Together with reference TRBV28 and TRBJ2-7, the CDR3 gives the full variable domain: DVKVTQSSRYLVKRTGEKVFLECVQDMDHENMFWYRQDPGLGLRLIYFSYDVKMKEKGDIPEGYSVSREKKERFSLILESASTNQTSMYLCATALKGTVSYEQYFGPGTRLTVT.